This TCR beta chain was captured in a study of blood T cell repertoires in COVID-19. Study-wide context: From the United States, Italy and Spain came samples of acute and convalescent COVID-19.

The CDR3 is 13 amino acids. CDR1 SNHLY and CDR2 FYNNEI come from the germline V gene. V lost 2 bases to trimming and J lost 7 bases, with 11 bases between them. As processed by the authors: Estimates of nucleated cell counts were drawn from the amplification of reference gene primers. Only in-frame clones appear in the TCRdb table, and some are missing; sequencing was by immunoSEQ multiplex PCR. The V and J calls and clone size were taken over from that table, and D and trimming were inferred from the DNA. The table has under 150,000 clones, around 85% seen once. The clonotype originates from a woman between 40 and 55 years old with active or convalescent COVID-19. The chain carries TRBV2 and TRBJ1-2; D is unresolved. The sample comprised peripheral blood. The CDR3 DNA reads TGTGCCAGCAGTGAATTAGGAGGGCGTGGCTACACCTTC. Translating it yields CASSELGGRGYTF. Full variable domain (missing parts from reference TRBV2 and TRBJ1-2): EPEVTQTPSHQVTQMGQEVILRCVPISNHLYFYWYRQILGQKVEFLVSFYNNEISEKSEIFDDQFSVERPDGSNFTLKIRSTKLEDSAMYFCASSELGGRGYTFGSGTRLTVV.